This is a list of T cell receptor beta chains from one sample in a study of CD8 T cells in Susac syndrome. Using its own MiXCR run on the immunoSEQ multiplex PCR reads, TCRdb lists one record per CDR3 protein. The sample lists 300,000 or so distinct CDR3 sequences; 92% were seen once. The material sequenced was CD4+ T cells from PBMCs. The source of these receptors is a human donor with multiple sclerosis. Both conserved end residues are part of each CDR3. Each record gives: J gene, clone size, D gene, V gene, CDR3 DNA, CDR3 protein. The D gene is left open where the match is weak. Size tells how often a clone was seen (once, few, many) or the class of an expanded clone, and some rows leave it out.

j_call: TRBJ1-2; clone_size: -; d_call: TRBD1; v_call: TRBV7-2; cdr3_nt: TGTGCCAGCAGCTCGACAGGGTACTATGGCTACACCTTC; cdr3_aa: CASSSTGYYGYTF
j_call: TRBJ2-5; clone_size: once; d_call: TRBD2; v_call: TRBV11-3; cdr3_nt: TGTGCCAGCAGCTTAAGGGCGGGGGGGCCGCAAGAGACCCAGTACTTC; cdr3_aa: CASSLRAGGPQETQYF
j_call: TRBJ2-4; clone_size: -; d_call: -; v_call: TRBV6-5; cdr3_nt: TGTGCCAGCAGTTACCAGGGAGGCATTCAGTACTTC; cdr3_aa: CASSYQGGIQYF
j_call: TRBJ2-1; clone_size: once; d_call: TRBD2; v_call: TRBV6-2/TRBV6-3; cdr3_nt: TGTGCCAGCAGCCCCGGGAGGGGTTGGGGCAATGAGCAGTTCTTC; cdr3_aa: CASSPGRGWGNEQFF
j_call: TRBJ1-1; clone_size: -; d_call: -; v_call: TRBV30; cdr3_nt: TGTGCCTGGGACGCCCTTTTAGCTGAAGCTTTCTTT; cdr3_aa: CAWDALLAEAFF
j_call: TRBJ2-7; clone_size: -; d_call: TRBD1; v_call: TRBV5-6; cdr3_nt: TGTGCCAGCAGCTTTTGGGGTCGGGGACAGGGATCCTACGAGCAGTACTTC; cdr3_aa: CASSFWGRGQGSYEQYF
j_call: TRBJ2-7; clone_size: -; d_call: TRBD1; v_call: TRBV5-1; cdr3_nt: TGCGCCAGCAGCTTAAGGTTCGGGACAGCATCCTACTCCTACGAGCAGTACTTC; cdr3_aa: CASSLRFGTASYSYEQYF
j_call: TRBJ1-1; clone_size: once; d_call: TRBD1; v_call: TRBV7-2; cdr3_nt: TGTGCCAGCAGCTCTCGGACAGGCCTCACTGAAGCCTTCTTT; cdr3_aa: CASSSRTGLTEAFF
j_call: TRBJ2-4; clone_size: few; d_call: -; v_call: TRBV12-3/TRBV12-4; cdr3_nt: TGTGCCAGCAGTCTATTAGCCAAAAACATTCAGTACTTC; cdr3_aa: CASSLLAKNIQYF
j_call: TRBJ2-7; clone_size: -; d_call: -; v_call: TRBV25-1; cdr3_nt: TGTGCCAGCAGTGAATTTGGGTCTGAAAAGCAGTACTTC; cdr3_aa: CASSEFGSEKQYF
j_call: TRBJ1-4; clone_size: -; d_call: TRBD1; v_call: TRBV2; cdr3_nt: TGTGCCAGCGAACCGAAGACAGGGGTTAATGAAAAACTGTTTTTT; cdr3_aa: CASEPKTGVNEKLFF
j_call: TRBJ1-4; clone_size: -; d_call: -; v_call: TRBV5-4; cdr3_nt: TGTGCCAGCAGCCGCTCGGGGGGCCCGGATGAAAAACTGTTTTTT; cdr3_aa: CASSRSGGPDEKLFF
j_call: TRBJ1-3; clone_size: -; d_call: TRBD1; v_call: TRBV7-2; cdr3_nt: TGTGCCAGCAGCCACCAGTCAGGGGGCTTTGGAAACACCATATATTTT; cdr3_aa: CASSHQSGGFGNTIYF
j_call: TRBJ1-1; clone_size: -; d_call: -; v_call: TRBV29-1; cdr3_nt: TGCAGCACCCAACAGGGAATCACTGAAGCTTTCTTT; cdr3_aa: CSTQQGITEAFF
j_call: TRBJ2-2; clone_size: once; d_call: -; v_call: TRBV5-4; cdr3_nt: TGTGCCAGCAGCTTGCCCTTGGGGGAGCTGTTTTTT; cdr3_aa: CASSLPLGELFF
j_call: TRBJ2-2; clone_size: -; d_call: TRBD1; v_call: TRBV9; cdr3_nt: TGTGCCAGCAGCGACCGGACAGGGGCCCTGATGGACACCGGGGAGCTGTTTTTT; cdr3_aa: CASSDRTGALMDTGELFF
j_call: TRBJ2-1; clone_size: -; d_call: -; v_call: TRBV29-1; cdr3_nt: TGCAGCGTCGCGAGTCTTACACAGGTCAATGAGCAGTTCTTC; cdr3_aa: CSVASLTQVNEQFF
j_call: TRBJ2-3; clone_size: -; d_call: TRBD1; v_call: TRBV20-1; cdr3_nt: TGCGCCTTGGGACAGGGGTCAACAGATACGCAGTATTTT; cdr3_aa: CALGQGSTDTQYF
j_call: TRBJ1-2; clone_size: -; d_call: -; v_call: TRBV7-9; cdr3_nt: TGTGCCAGCGTCGTCCCAGGGAGCGACGGCTACACCTTC; cdr3_aa: CASVVPGSDGYTF
j_call: TRBJ2-1; clone_size: -; d_call: TRBD2; v_call: TRBV20-1; cdr3_nt: TGCAGTGCTGAGACCGGGACTAGCCAGGAGTTTGAGCAGTTCTTC; cdr3_aa: CSAETGTSQEFEQFF
j_call: TRBJ1-2; clone_size: once; d_call: TRBD1; v_call: TRBV4-1; cdr3_nt: TGCGCCAGCAGCCAGGTTGACAGGGGGTCCTATGGCTACACCTTC; cdr3_aa: CASSQVDRGSYGYTF
j_call: TRBJ1-2; clone_size: -; d_call: -; v_call: TRBV15; cdr3_nt: TGTGCCACCAGCAGAGAGGGAATTGGGGAGGACCGTGGCTACACCTTC; cdr3_aa: CATSREGIGEDRGYTF
j_call: TRBJ2-1; clone_size: once; d_call: TRBD1; v_call: TRBV19; cdr3_nt: TGTGCCAGTGGAGACAGGGGGAGAAAGAATGAGCAGTTCTTC; cdr3_aa: CASGDRGRKNEQFF
j_call: TRBJ1-1; clone_size: few; d_call: -; v_call: TRBV12-3/TRBV12-4; cdr3_nt: TGTGCCGGAGGGGGTTTCAGAACTGAAGCTTTCTTT; cdr3_aa: CAGGGFRTEAFF
j_call: TRBJ2-5; clone_size: -; d_call: -; v_call: TRBV5-1; cdr3_nt: TGCGCCAGCAGCTTGGGCTCGGGGATCCAAGAGACCCAGTACTTC; cdr3_aa: CASSLGSGIQETQYF
j_call: TRBJ1-2; clone_size: -; d_call: -; v_call: TRBV10-3; cdr3_nt: TGTGCCATCAGCGCGGACGGGGGCGACTATGGCTACACCTTC; cdr3_aa: CAISADGGDYGYTF
j_call: TRBJ2-5; clone_size: -; d_call: -; v_call: TRBV7-9; cdr3_nt: TGTGCCAGCACCCGAGGGTTGGTCCAACAAGAGACCCAGTACTTC; cdr3_aa: CASTRGLVQQETQYF
j_call: TRBJ2-7; clone_size: once; d_call: TRBD1; v_call: TRBV20-1; cdr3_nt: TGCAGTGCTGAGGGACAGGGGGGCTACGAGCAGTACTTC; cdr3_aa: CSAEGQGGYEQYF
j_call: TRBJ2-3; clone_size: -; d_call: -; v_call: TRBV20-1; cdr3_nt: TGCAGTGCTAGAGTGCGGGGCTTCCGTTGGGATACGCAGTATTTT; cdr3_aa: CSARVRGFRWDTQYF
j_call: TRBJ2-7; clone_size: -; d_call: TRBD2; v_call: TRBV29-1; cdr3_nt: TGCAGCGGGAGACTAGCGGGAGTCGACGAGCAGTACTTC; cdr3_aa: CSGRLAGVDEQYF
j_call: TRBJ1-5; clone_size: -; d_call: -; v_call: TRBV20-1; cdr3_nt: TGCAGTGCCGTAGGAATTAATCAGCCCCAGCATTTT; cdr3_aa: CSAVGINQPQHF
j_call: TRBJ1-1; clone_size: -; d_call: TRBD1; v_call: TRBV6-5; cdr3_nt: TGTGCCAGCAGTCCCACCCGTACCTGGACAGGGCCAGCTTTCTTT; cdr3_aa: CASSPTRTWTGPAFF
j_call: TRBJ2-7; clone_size: -; d_call: -; v_call: TRBV12-3/TRBV12-4; cdr3_nt: TGTGCCAGCAGTTGGGGTTCTCGTGGTAACTACGAGCAGTACTTC; cdr3_aa: CASSWGSRGNYEQYF
j_call: TRBJ1-3; clone_size: -; d_call: -; v_call: TRBV7-9; cdr3_nt: TGTGCCAGCAGCTTAGCGAACGGTTACTCTGGAAACACCATATATTTT; cdr3_aa: CASSLANGYSGNTIYF
j_call: TRBJ2-3; clone_size: -; d_call: -; v_call: TRBV7-2; cdr3_nt: TGTGCCAGCAGCTTAGTAAGGGAGGGGGGGCAGTATTTT; cdr3_aa: CASSLVREGGQYF
j_call: TRBJ2-1; clone_size: -; d_call: TRBD2; v_call: TRBV19; cdr3_nt: TGTGCCAGTAGTAAGCTGGCGGGGGGCCGCAATGAGCAGTTCTTC; cdr3_aa: CASSKLAGGRNEQFF
j_call: TRBJ2-7; clone_size: once; d_call: -; v_call: TRBV7-2; cdr3_nt: TGTGCCAGCAGCGTCGGGACCACGTCGAGCTCCTACGAGCAGTACTTC; cdr3_aa: CASSVGTTSSSYEQYF
j_call: TRBJ2-2; clone_size: -; d_call: -; v_call: TRBV2; cdr3_nt: TGTGCCAGAAGCCGGACAGTGGGCCGATTTAGGTCGAACACCGGGGAGCTGTTTTTT; cdr3_aa: CARSRTVGRFRSNTGELFF
j_call: TRBJ1-2; clone_size: -; d_call: -; v_call: TRBV7-3; cdr3_nt: TGTGCCAGCAGCTTAAATTTGGGGGGCACCTATGGCTACACCTTC; cdr3_aa: CASSLNLGGTYGYTF
j_call: TRBJ1-5; clone_size: -; d_call: TRBD1; v_call: TRBV19; cdr3_nt: TGTGCCAGTACCACCCCCGGGACAGGGAATCAGCCCCAGCATTTT; cdr3_aa: CASTTPGTGNQPQHF
j_call: TRBJ1-1; clone_size: -; d_call: -; v_call: TRBV18; cdr3_nt: TGTGCCAGCTCACGGGGACTCATGAACACTGAAGCTTTCTTT; cdr3_aa: CASSRGLMNTEAFF
j_call: TRBJ1-2; clone_size: -; d_call: TRBD1; v_call: TRBV5-4; cdr3_nt: TGTGCCAGCAGCTTGGCGCCAGGGGGAATCTTCTATGGCTACACCTTC; cdr3_aa: CASSLAPGGIFYGYTF
j_call: TRBJ1-2; clone_size: -; d_call: -; v_call: TRBV3-1; cdr3_nt: TGTGCCAGCAGCCCAAGAGACGCTGGAGGCTACACCTTC; cdr3_aa: CASSPRDAGGYTF
j_call: TRBJ1-1; clone_size: once; d_call: -; v_call: TRBV11-3; cdr3_nt: TGTGCCAGCAGCTTTCAGGCAGGGGAGGCCGATGAAGCTTTCTTT; cdr3_aa: CASSFQAGEADEAFF
j_call: TRBJ1-1; clone_size: -; d_call: -; v_call: TRBV5-1; cdr3_nt: TGCGCCAGCAGCTTGACCAGTGGGACACCCCCGGGCACTGAAGCTTTCTTT; cdr3_aa: CASSLTSGTPPGTEAFF
j_call: TRBJ1-3; clone_size: -; d_call: TRBD1; v_call: TRBV29-1; cdr3_nt: TGCAGCGTTCTCCGGGACAGGCCCTCATCGTCGGGAAACACCATATATTTT; cdr3_aa: CSVLRDRPSSSGNTIYF
j_call: TRBJ2-3; clone_size: -; d_call: -; v_call: TRBV12-3/TRBV12-4; cdr3_nt: TGTGCCAGCAGCCCCTCCCCCATTATAAGCACAGATACGCAGTATTTT; cdr3_aa: CASSPSPIISTDTQYF
j_call: TRBJ2-7; clone_size: -; d_call: -; v_call: TRBV12-3/TRBV12-4; cdr3_nt: TGTGCCAGCAGGCTAGGACCAGTGGAGGCAAGTTACGAGCAGTACTTC; cdr3_aa: CASRLGPVEASYEQYF
j_call: TRBJ2-7; clone_size: -; d_call: -; v_call: TRBV4-2; cdr3_nt: TGTGCCAGCAGCCAAGACCCCAGGGCGGAACAGTACTTC; cdr3_aa: CASSQDPRAEQYF